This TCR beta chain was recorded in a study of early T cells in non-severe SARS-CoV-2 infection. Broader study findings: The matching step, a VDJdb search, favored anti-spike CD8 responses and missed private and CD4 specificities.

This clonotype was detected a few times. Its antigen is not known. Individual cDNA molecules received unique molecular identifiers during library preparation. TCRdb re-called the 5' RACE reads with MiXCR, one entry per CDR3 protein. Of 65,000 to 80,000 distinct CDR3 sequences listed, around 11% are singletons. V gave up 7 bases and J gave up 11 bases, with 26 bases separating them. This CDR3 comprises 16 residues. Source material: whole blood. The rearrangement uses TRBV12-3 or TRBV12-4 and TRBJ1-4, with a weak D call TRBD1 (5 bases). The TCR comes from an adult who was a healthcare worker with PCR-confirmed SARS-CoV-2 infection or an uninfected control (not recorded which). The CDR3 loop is CASILSRTGAPGKLFF. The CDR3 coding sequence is TGTGCCAGCATCTTGAGTAGGACCGGGGCCCCTGGGAAACTGTTTTTT.